Listed below are T cell receptor beta chains from one sample, sequenced in a study of T-cell memory formation after mild COVID-19. TCRdb processed the 5' RACE reads anew with MiXCR; each CDR3 protein has one entry. The data hold 150,000 to 200,000 distinct CDR3 sequences, with about 20% observed a single time. The sample consisted of PBMCs or a T cell subset sorted from them (not recorded which). These TCRs come from an adult woman who had mild COVID-19 (a few samples of this study predate the infection). Cell type and time point are not known. CDR3s include the opening cysteine and the closing phenylalanine or tryptophan.

v_gene | CDR3aa
TRBV24-1 | CATSDRTALNEQFF
TRBV7-8 | CASSLVSGTSLLGNEQFF
TRBV4-1 | CASSLPGGDEQYF
TRBV7-9 | CASSPWIGGGLQETQYF
TRBV4-3 | CASSQDRLAGGETQYF
TRBV20-1 | CSAKLIDSTDYGYTF
TRBV20-1 | CSARVQGLNNQPQHF
TRBV9 | CASSVASGPPDTQYF
TRBV12-3/TRBV12-4 | CASSFGLGAYEQYF
TRBV7-9 | CASSLSGDRGNQPQHF
TRBV4-2 | CASSAAGGQDTQYF
TRBV7-9 | CASSLAALFSGDYQETQYF
TRBV10-3 | CAISDSGHFQETQYF
TRBV20-1 | CSAFRTGQPDTQYF
TRBV29-1 | CSVEEGPGAFF
TRBV7-9 | CASSSDPGHITGELFF
TRBV6-2/TRBV6-3 | CASSLGFLTEAFF
TRBV20-1 | CSARDRAGASYNEQFF
TRBV15 | CATAPTTNTDTQYF
TRBV3-1 | CASSQGAGEQFF
TRBV7-9 | CASSLHQRGDPYEQYF
TRBV2 | CASSEGTSGGTETQYF
TRBV5-1 | CASSPALTGGDTQYF
TRBV5-1 | CASSLSGQGNEKLFF
TRBV27 | CASSLTSAYEQYF
TRBV5-1 | CASSLWRRNTEAFF
TRBV7-8 | CASSSPAGQGREPQHF
TRBV9 | CASSVDRLVPGELFF
TRBV13 | CASSQSSGSYTQYF
TRBV21-1 | CASSKRGQLNEQFF
TRBV5-6 | CASSFPSPYNEQFF
TRBV6-5 | CASSYSLGGPSSGNTIYF
TRBV4-1 | CASSQARLGTDTQYF
TRBV7-2 | CASSYRLSTAPSEQYF
TRBV24-1 | CATEGEIAGELFF
TRBV7-9 | CASSLVASSYEQYF
TRBV27 | CASSSGTGITEAFF
TRBV5-1 | CASSLRDSVFEAFF
TRBV12-3/TRBV12-4 | CASSGTGMLGDQPQHF
TRBV2 | CASSATGTEFYSNQPQHF
TRBV27 | CASSPNRLTEAFF
TRBV6-5 | CASSYVGTGSLVGYGYTF
TRBV5-5 | CASSLALAGPKSNQPQHF
TRBV7-2 | CASSLVLAGNEQFF
TRBV6-5 | CASRQGVRGEQFF
TRBV4-3 | CASSQEATSVKTQYF
TRBV5-1 | CASSSDRGSGNTIYF
TRBV12-3/TRBV12-4 | CASRDYGYTF
TRBV28 | CASSTNSGEGYTF